Below are 24 T cell receptor beta chains sequenced from a single sample in a study of shared clonotypes between healthy human individuals. Assay used: immunoSEQ multiplex PCR; TCRdb lists only in-frame clones, some missing. The sample yields about 380,000 clones, about 96% seen once. The source material was memory CD8+ T cells sorted from blood. Subset indicated: CD45RO+ cells pooled with CCR7-negative TemRA cells. The receptors stem from a man aged 25 to 40 in good health.

The CDR3 reads CASSQLASTDTQYF. CDR3 DNA sequence: TGTGCCAGCAGCCAGCTGGCTAGCACAGATACGCAGTATTTT. This chain links TRBV14 with TRBJ2-3; D is uncertain. Germline V lookup: CDR1 SGHDN, CDR2 FVKESK. The CDR3 is 14 amino acids. With 3 bases removed from V and 0 bases from J, the gap between germline ends came to 7 bases. Based on the CDR3 plus reference TRBV14 and TRBJ2-3, the full variable domain is EAGVTQFPSHSVIEKGQTVTLRCDPISGHDNLYWYRRVMGKEIKFLLHFVKESKQDESGMPNNRFLAERTGGTYSTLKVQPAELEDSGVYFCASSQLASTDTQYFGPGTRLTVL.

V and J are TRBV28 and TRBJ2-2; TRBD2 agrees at 12 bases. V was clipped by 4 bases and J by 6 bases; unmatched bases: 3. Germline CDR1 MDHEN, CDR2 SYDVKM. The CDR3 length is 15 residues. The CDR3: CASSSSSGRAGELFF. For the CDR3, the DNA is TGTGCCAGCAGTTCCTCTAGCGGGAGGGCCGGGGAGCTGTTTTTT.

The chain has TRBV4-2 and TRBJ2-5, with TRBD2 matching 16 bases. J lost 5 bases, V lost 5 bases, and 8 bases had no gene match. CDR3 length: 17 amino acids. CDR1 LGHNA and CDR2 YNFKEQ come from the germline V gene. CDR3 in amino acids: CASSSGLAGGPRETQYF. The CDR3 DNA follows: TGTGCCAGCAGCTCGGGACTAGCGGGAGGGCCTCGGGAGACCCAGTACTTC.

The chain uses TRBV4-1 and TRBJ2-1; D is possibly TRBD2 (6 bases). Germline assignment: CDR1 MGHRA and CDR2 YSYEKL. Trimming took off 1 base at V and 7 bases at J, with 14 bases between the two ends. The CDR3 spans 15 residues. The CDR3 reads CASSQVALAPNEQFF. CDR3 in DNA: TGCGCCAGCAGCCAAGTGGCCCTAGCGCCTAATGAGCAGTTCTTC.

V gene TRBV27 combines with J gene TRBJ2-1, with 9 bases that match TRBD2. Germline assignment: CDR1 MNHEY and CDR2 SMNVEV (reference sequence). The V and J ends lost 6 bases and 4 bases, in that order; junction bases with no gene match: 13. The CDR3 runs 17 residues. The CDR3 loop reads CASSLERVSGRYNEQFF. The CDR3 DNA is TGTGCCAGCAGCCTAGAGCGAGTTAGCGGGAGATACAATGAGCAGTTCTTC.

The chain couples TRBV30 to TRBJ1-3; 9 positions match TRBD1. This CDR3 is 15 amino acids long. Germline V gene lookup returns CDR1 GTSNPN and CDR2 SVGIG (reference sequence). The trim removed 0 bases at V and 3 bases at J, leaving 3 bases unmatched. The CDR3 DNA is TGTGCCTGGAGTGTGGGACAGGGTTTTGGAAACACCATATATTTT. Amino acid sequence: CAWSVGQGFGNTIYF.

The chain joins TRBV28 to TRBJ2-1; D remains ambiguous. V dropped 6 bases and J dropped 0 bases, with 15 bases sitting between them. The CDR3 runs 16 residues. CDR1 is MDHEN and CDR2 is SYDVKM in the germline V gene. The CDR3 sequence: CASRIRYSDSYNEQFF. CDR3 in DNA: TGTGCCAGCAGAATACGATACAGCGACTCCTACAATGAGCAGTTCTTC.

The chain is built from TRBV7-9 and TRBJ2-1, with D unclear. The CDR3 is made up of 14 amino acids. Germline assignment: CDR1 SEHNR and CDR2 FQNEAQ (reference sequence). Deletions cut 2 bases from V and 8 bases from J, with 13 bases between. The CDR3 region is CASSLIALIDEQFF. CDR3 in DNA: TGTGCCAGCAGCTTAATAGCTTTGATCGATGAGCAGTTCTTC.

V usage is TRBV19 and J usage is TRBJ2-1, with TRBD1 identical over 10 bases. After removal of 2 bases from V and 6 bases from J, the junction contained 4 bases not matched to a gene. The germline V gene has CDR1 LNHDA and CDR2 SQIVND (reference sequence). CDR3 length equals 15 residues. The CDR3 nucleotides read TGTGCCAGTAGTATACCCGGGACAGGGGCCAATGAGCAGTTCTTC. Translation gives CASSIPGTGANEQFF. Full variable domain (outside the CDR3, taken from reference TRBV19 and TRBJ2-1): DGGITQSPKYLFRKEGQNVTLSCEQNLNHDAMYWYRQDPGQGLRLIYYSQIVNDFQKGDIAEGYSVSREKKESFPLTVTSAQKNPTAFYLCASSIPGTGANEQFFGPGTRLTVL.

J is TRBJ2-1 and V is TRBV9, with D perhaps TRBD1 (6 bases). Between the trimmed V and J ends, which lost 0 bases and 1 base, there was a span of 8 bases. The CDR3 is 15 residues long. The germline V gene encodes CDR1 SGDLS and CDR2 YYNGEE. CDR3 nucleotides: TGTGCCAGCAGCGTAGGGGGACAATCCTACAATGAGCAGTTCTTC. Its protein is CASSVGGQSYNEQFF.

This rearrangement joins TRBV28 to TRBJ1-4; D is unclear. Germline-derived CDR1 and CDR2 are MDHEN and SYDVKM. Deletions cut 3 bases from V and 5 bases from J, with 7 bases between. This CDR3 contains 13 residues. CDR3 loop: CASSFGRNEKLFF. DNA for the CDR3: TGTGCCAGCAGTTTTGGTCGGAATGAAAAACTGTTTTTT.

This clone was counted a single time. V and J are TRBV19 and TRBJ2-5; D possibly corresponds to TRBD2 (6 bases). The CDR3 covers 13 residues. CDR1 and CDR2 from the germline V gene are LNHDA and SQIVND (reference sequence). Trimming left V 5 bases short and J 1 base short, with 8 bases between. The CDR3 spells CASSRDSQETQYF. The CDR3 DNA reads as TGTGCCAGTAGTCGGGACTCCCAAGAGACCCAGTACTTC.

The rearrangement joins TRBV13 to TRBJ2-6; D gene ambiguous. Germline V gene sequence: CDR1 PRHDT, CDR2 FYEKMQ (reference sequence). This CDR3 is 15 amino acids long. The V gene lost 1 base and the J gene lost 0 bases, with 4 bases spanning the gap. The CDR3 DNA reads as TGTGCCAGCAGCTTAGACCCCTCTGGGGCCAACGTCCTGACTTTC. Translated, it gives CASSLDPSGANVLTF.

The chain links TRBV19 to TRBJ1-5, with D tentatively TRBD1 (5 bases). CDR1 LNHDA and CDR2 SQIVND come from the germline V gene (reference sequence). The CDR3 is 13 amino acids. The germline V and J ends were trimmed by 7 bases and 6 bases, with 13 bases remaining between them. The DNA for the CDR3 is TGTGCCAGTACGCCACCGGGGGTTCAGCCCCAGCATTTT. Its protein product is CASTPPGVQPQHF.

The chain couples TRBV6-1 to TRBJ2-2, with D possibly being TRBD1 (5 bases). The CDR3 has 15 amino acids. V lost 1 base, J lost 5 bases, and 11 bases lay in between. From germline, CDR1 is MNHNS and CDR2 SASEGT. CDR3 in DNA: TGTGCCAGCAGTGAAGGCAGGGTCTGGACCGGGGAGCTGTTTTTT. Its protein product is CASSEGRVWTGELFF.

The chain links TRBV5-1 to TRBJ2-3; 12 bases line up with TRBD2. The CDR3 covers 17 residues. Trimming at V came to 4 bases and at J to 5 bases, leaving 11 bases not matched to a gene. Germline values: CDR1 SGHRS, CDR2 YFSETQ. CDR3 sequence: CASSPFLAGGPQDTQYF. In DNA form, the CDR3 reads TGCGCCAGCAGCCCATTTCTAGCGGGAGGGCCCCAAGATACGCAGTATTTT. Based on the CDR3 plus reference TRBV5-1 and TRBJ2-3, the full variable domain is KAGVTQTPRYLIKTRGQQVTLSCSPISGHRSVSWYQQTPGQGLQFLFEYFSETQRNKGNFPGRFSGRQFSNSRSEMNVSTLELGDSALYLCASSPFLAGGPQDTQYFGPGTRLTVL.

The genes are TRBV7-9 and TRBJ1-4; no reliable D call. Germline V CDR1 and CDR2: SEHNR, FQNEAQ (reference sequence). Trimming shortened V by 1 base and J by 4 bases, and 10 bases separated the two germline ends. This CDR3 region has 15 residues. CDR3 sequence reads: CASSLGRSYNEKLFF. DNA for the CDR3: TGTGCCAGCAGCTTAGGCAGGAGCTATAATGAAAAACTGTTTTTT.

This chain links TRBV6-1 with TRBJ2-7; 7 nucleotides agree with TRBD2. The germline gives CDR1 MNHNS, CDR2 SASEGT. The J segment lost 2 bases and the V segment lost 4 bases, leaving 5 bases of the junction unmatched. The length of the CDR3 is 14 residues. In DNA form, the CDR3 reads TGTGCCAGCAGTGGTAGCGGGCTAACCTACGAGCAGTACTTC. Protein sequence: CASSGSGLTYEQYF.

The chain links TRBV9 to TRBJ2-1, with 7 positions matching TRBD2. Trimming cost V 4 bases and J 7 bases; bases outside gene matches: 5. Germline CDR1 is SGDLS and CDR2 is YYNGEE. CDR3 length: 13 amino acids. The CDR3 spells CASSPPGGNEQFF. The CDR3 nucleotides read TGTGCCAGCAGCCCCCCGGGGGGTAATGAGCAGTTCTTC.

The V and J genes are TRBV14 and TRBJ1-2; possibly TRBD1 for D (5 bases). Germline lookup yields CDR1 SGHDN and CDR2 FVKESK. With 4 bases removed from V and 4 bases from J, the gap between germline ends came to 13 bases. The CDR3 is 14 amino acids. The CDR3 sequence is CASSRSGTFYGYTF. In DNA form, the CDR3 reads TGTGCCAGCAGCCGGAGTGGGACCTTCTATGGCTACACCTTC.

The CDR3 DNA follows: TGCGCCAGCAGCTTTGGTTGGGGTCCAGGGGTGAACACTGAAGCTTTCTTT. Residues: CASSFGWGPGVNTEAFF. V is TRBV5-1 and J is TRBJ1-1, with D possibly being TRBD1 (6 bases). V lost 2 bases and J lost 0, with 17 bases in between. Germline-derived CDR1 and CDR2 are SGHRS and YFSETQ. There are 17 residues in the CDR3.

This clone has just a few counts. This sample includes further DNA sequences coding for the same CDR3. This chain connects TRBV27 to TRBJ2-7; D not resolved. V lost 0 bases, J lost 3 bases, and 0 bases lay in between. The CDR3 is made up of 11 amino acids. The germline V gene has CDR1 MNHEY and CDR2 SMNVEV (reference sequence). CDR3 nucleotides: TGTGCCAGCAGTTTATCCTACGAGCAGTACTTC. Encoded protein: CASSLSYEQYF.

J is TRBJ1-1 and V is TRBV9, with 10 bases aligning to TRBD1. J gave up 1 base and V 0 bases, and 0 bases lay outside the gene matches. The CDR3 runs to 15 residues. From germline, CDR1 is SGDLS and CDR2 YYNGEE. The CDR3 nucleotides are TGTGCCAGCAGCGTAGGACAGGGGGCGAACACTGAAGCTTTCTTT. It is translated as CASSVGQGANTEAFF.

The V and J genes are TRBV11-2 and TRBJ2-7; 7 positions match TRBD2. The trim removed 3 bases at V and 0 bases at J, leaving 5 bases unmatched. Germline V gene sequence: CDR1 SGHAT, CDR2 FQNNGV. CDR3 length equals 15 residues. CDR3 region: CASSLGGSVSYEQYF. CDR3 sequence (DNA): TGTGCCAGCAGCTTGGGCGGGAGTGTCTCCTACGAGCAGTACTTC.